Below, 22 T cell receptor beta chains from the same sample are listed, as sequenced in a study of T cell repertoires in cytomegalovirus infection. TCRdb fed the reads into MiXCR, producing one record per CDR3 protein. The sample contains roughly 700,000 distinct CDR3 sequences, 33% of which appear only once. Antigens for these TCRs are unknown. The source material was cultured PBMCs, sampled from culture after CMV antigen stimulation. Every receptor here comes from a human donor in good health (CMV status not recorded). Some clones in this sample may be carry-over from other donors' samples.

J is TRBJ2-5 and V is TRBV5-3; D gene uncertain. TRBV5-3 is labeled an ORF, and its function is uncertain. This CDR3 contains 14 residues. V was cut by 9 bases and J by 2 bases, with 17 bases left in between. The CDR3 nucleotides read TGTGCCACCGGAGTCCCAAGGCAGCAAGAGACCCAGTACTTC. Its protein product is CATGVPRQQETQYF.

The J gene is TRBJ2-5, the V gene TRBV6-5; D is ambiguous. Trimming removed 5 bases at V and 3 bases at J, with 7 bases between. The V gene's germline CDR1 is MNHEY and CDR2 SVGAGI. CDR3 size: 12 residues. The CDR3 loop reads CASSGVEETQYF. The CDR3 DNA sequence: TGTGCCAGCAGTGGGGTCGAAGAGACCCAGTACTTC.

This chain connects TRBV2 to TRBJ2-1; D ambiguous. CDR3 length: 13 residues. V lost 4 bases to trimming and J lost 5 bases, with 9 bases between them. The germline V gene encodes CDR1 SNHLY and CDR2 FYNNEI. The CDR3 nucleotides are TGTGCCAGCAGTGGCAACACGGACAATGAGCAGTTCTTC. It is translated as CASSGNTDNEQFF.

This clonotype has just a few counts. The V and J genes are TRBV7-9 and TRBJ1-1; D perhaps matches TRBD1 (5 bases). This CDR3 is built from 12 residues. V was cut by 6 bases and J by 5 bases, with 10 bases left in between. Germline V gene lookup returns CDR1 SEHNR and CDR2 FQNEAQ (reference sequence). This CDR3 is CASRATETEAFF. The CDR3 DNA follows: TGTGCCAGCAGGGCGACAGAAACTGAAGCTTTCTTT.

In its sample, this clonotype was seen many times. This chain uses TRBV7-2 with TRBJ2-3; unclear D gene. Trimming took 3 bases from V and 1 from J, leaving 8 bases between them. Germline CDR1 is SGHTA and CDR2 is FQGNSA. The CDR3 extends over 14 amino acids. The CDR3 region has the DNA TGTGCCAGCAGCTTCGACGTGGGCACAGATACGCAGTATTTT. The encoded protein is CASSFDVGTDTQYF.

The chain is built from TRBV9 and TRBJ2-5, with 16 bases fitting TRBD2. With V trimmed by 2 bases and J by 1 base, 5 bases remained unmatched. Germline V CDR1 and CDR2: SGDLS, YYNGEE. The CDR3 length is 18 residues. The CDR3 nucleotides read TGTGCCAGCAGCGTGGGGACTAGCGGGAGGGGCCTCCAAGAGACCCAGTACTTC. Encoded protein: CASSVGTSGRGLQETQYF.

The genes are TRBV7-2 and TRBJ2-3; 8 nucleotides match TRBD2. The germline CDR1 and CDR2 sequences are SGHTA and FQGNSA. CDR3 size: 14 residues. Unmatched junction bases numbered 7, after V lost 6 bases and J lost 5 bases. CDR3: CASSSRGGGDTQYF. The CDR3 nucleotides are TGTGCCAGCAGTTCACGGGGGGGGGGAGATACGCAGTATTTT.

The chain recombines TRBV20-1 with TRBJ2-7; D is unresolved. Trimming left V 6 bases short and J 5 bases short, with 14 bases between. The CDR3 spans 12 residues. Germline-derived CDR1 and CDR2 are DFQATT and SNEGSKA (reference sequence). CDR3 DNA sequence: TGCAGTGCCCTAACGTATGGGAACGAGCAGTACTTC. Residues: CSALTYGNEQYF.

At least ten counts were recorded for this clonotype. This chain connects TRBV7-2 to TRBJ1-4; the D is unclear. The ends were cut back, 5 bases at V and 7 bases at J, with 17 bases in the middle. Germline assignment: CDR1 SGHTA and CDR2 FQGNSA. This CDR3 comprises 15 residues. DNA of the CDR3: TGTGCCAGCAGCGCGGGCCCCCCGGCAGGTGAAAAACTGTTTTTT. It encodes CASSAGPPAGEKLFF.

V and J are TRBV5-6 and TRBJ1-5, with TRBD1 as a possible D gene (6 bases). The germline V gene has CDR1 SGHDT and CDR2 YYEEEE. This CDR3 region has 17 residues. V dropped 0 bases and J dropped 2 bases, with 15 bases sitting between them. The DNA of the CDR3 is TGTGCCAGCAGCTTGGGGAGGGGGTCGATCGGCAATCAGCCCCAGCATTTT. This codes for CASSLGRGSIGNQPQHF.

This clonotype appeared many times. The CDR3 is CASSLSRVAEAFF. Written as DNA, the CDR3 is TGTGCCAGCAGTTTATCGAGGGTCGCTGAAGCTTTCTTT. This chain connects TRBV12-3 or TRBV12-4 to TRBJ1-1, with D unresolved. This CDR3 has 13 residues. V dropped 2 bases and J dropped 6 bases, with 10 bases sitting between them.

J is TRBJ2-3 and V is TRBV4-1; D is unresolved. V shed 4 bases and J shed 2 bases, with 13 bases lying between them. Germline lookup yields CDR1 MGHRA and CDR2 YSYEKL. There are 15 residues in the CDR3. The DNA of the CDR3 is TGCGCCAGCAGCCGCCTACGCAAGAACACAGATACGCAGTATTTT. It translates to CASSRLRKNTDTQYF.

This clonotype was detected many times. The rearrangement links TRBV7-2 to TRBJ2-1; D gene ambiguous. CDR1 is SGHTA, CDR2 FQGNSA, per germline. V dropped 1 base and J dropped 0 bases, with 10 bases sitting between them. This CDR3 comprises 16 residues. CDR3 in amino acids: CASSLGSASSYNEQFF. The CDR3 nucleotides are TGTGCCAGCAGCTTAGGGTCGGCTAGCTCCTACAATGAGCAGTTCTTC.

The chain has TRBV12-3 or TRBV12-4 and TRBJ2-4; TRBD2 might be the D (6 bases). The CDR3 consists of 12 residues. With 6 bases removed from V and 9 bases from J, the gap between germline ends came to 12 bases. DNA for the CDR3: TGTGCCAGCAGCCCCGTCGGGAGCATTCAGTACTTC. It specifies CASSPVGSIQYF.

The chain carries TRBV7-2 and TRBJ2-5; 8 positions agree with TRBD2. J was trimmed by 4 bases and V by 3 bases; bases with no gene match: 7. This CDR3 contains 15 residues. Germline CDR1 is SGHTA and CDR2 is FQGNSA. In nucleotides, the CDR3 is TGTGCCAGCAGCTTTTCGGCGGGAGGCCCAGAGACCCAGTACTTC. This gives the protein CASSFSAGGPETQYF. Supplemented by reference TRBV7-2 and TRBJ2-5, the full variable domain reads GAGVSQSPSNKVTEKGKDVELRCDPISGHTALYWYRQSLGQGLEFLIYFQGNSAPDKSGLPSDRFSAERTGGSVSTLTIQRTQQEDSAVYLCASSFSAGGPETQYFGPGTRLLVL.

This rearrangement joins TRBV6-1 to TRBJ1-1, with TRBD1 matching 7 bases. Looked up from germline, CDR1 is MNHNS and CDR2 is SASEGT. There are 16 residues in the CDR3. V trimming: 6 bases; J trimming: 5 bases; junction bases outside the gene matches: 15. This CDR3 is CASRETGFGRPTEAFF. DNA for the CDR3: TGTGCCAGCAGAGAGACAGGGTTCGGAAGGCCGACTGAAGCTTTCTTT.

This clonotype occurred many times. This rearrangement joins TRBV7-2 to TRBJ2-7; TRBD1 matches at 9 bases. V was pared by 6 bases and J by 5 bases, with 11 bases of the junction left unmatched. The length of the CDR3 is 15 residues. Germline CDR1 and CDR2: SGHTA and FQGNSA. This chain's CDR3 is CASSPGQGKLDEQYF. The DNA for the CDR3 is TGTGCCAGCAGTCCTGGACAGGGGAAATTGGACGAGCAGTACTTC. Variable domain in full (rest from reference TRBV7-2 and TRBJ2-7): GAGVSQSPSNKVTEKGKDVELRCDPISGHTALYWYRQSLGQGLEFLIYFQGNSAPDKSGLPSDRFSAERTGGSVSTLTIQRTQQEDSAVYLCASSPGQGKLDEQYFGPGTRLTVT.

In this sample, this clonotype turned up many times. The chain employs TRBV7-2 and TRBJ1-2, with 7 bases fitting TRBD1. The CDR3 is made up of 14 amino acids. With 5 bases clipped from V and 4 bases from J, the junction kept 7 bases outside the gene matches. Germline V gives CDR1 SGHTA, CDR2 FQGNSA. This chain's CDR3 is CASSLTGFVYGYTF. DNA of the CDR3: TGTGCCAGCAGCCTGACAGGGTTTGTCTATGGCTACACCTTC.

The chain combines TRBV28 with TRBJ2-5, with 12 bases lining up with TRBD2. CDR3 length equals 15 residues. V lost 2 bases and J lost 7; bases outside the gene matches: 5. Germline-derived CDR1 and CDR2 are MDHEN and SYDVKM. CDR3 in amino acids: CASSLRTSGAATQYF. In DNA form, the CDR3 reads TGTGCCAGCAGTTTACGGACTAGCGGGGCAGCGACCCAGTACTTC.

V is TRBV12-3 or TRBV12-4 and J is TRBJ1-4; 8 bases line up with TRBD1. The CDR3 contains 17 residues. After removal of 2 bases from V and 5 bases from J, the junction contained 10 bases not matched to a gene. CDR3 region: CASSLYVSGTGNEKLFF. The DNA for the CDR3 is TGTGCCAGCAGTTTATATGTCTCCGGGACAGGCAATGAAAAACTGTTTTTT.

The sample holds a few counts of this clonotype. J is TRBJ2-1 and V is TRBV20-1; 7 nucleotides align to TRBD2. The CDR3 is made up of 15 amino acids. CDR1 DFQATT and CDR2 SNEGSKA come from the germline V gene (reference sequence). After removal of 6 bases from V and 4 bases from J, the junction contained 12 bases not matched to a gene. CDR3 sequence (DNA): TGCAGTGCCAGGCCTTCCGGGAGGTCGTACAATGAGCAGTTCTTC. It yields the protein CSARPSGRSYNEQFF.

For the CDR3, the DNA is TGTGCCAGCAGCGGCGGGACAGTAAATTCACCCCTCCACTTT. Its translation: CASSGGTVNSPLHF. The V gene is TRBV7-6, the J gene TRBJ1-6; TRBD1 aligns across 7 bases. This CDR3 has 14 amino acids. CDR1 is SGHVS and CDR2 is FNYEAQ in the germline V gene. The trim removed 5 bases at V and 7 bases at J, leaving 5 bases unmatched.